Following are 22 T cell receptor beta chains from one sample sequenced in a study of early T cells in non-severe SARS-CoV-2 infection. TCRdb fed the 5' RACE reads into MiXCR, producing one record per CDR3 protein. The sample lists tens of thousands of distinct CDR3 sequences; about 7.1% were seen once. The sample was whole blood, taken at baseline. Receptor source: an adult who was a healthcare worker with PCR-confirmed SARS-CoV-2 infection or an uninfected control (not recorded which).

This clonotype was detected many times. This chain's CDR3 is CASSLLRFTNYGYTF. The DNA for the CDR3 is TGTGCCAGCAGTTTACTTAGGTTTACTAACTATGGCTACACCTTC. The chain joins TRBV28 to TRBJ1-2; D uncertain. V was pared by 2 bases and J by 0 bases, with 10 bases between. This CDR3 has 15 amino acids. Looked up from germline, CDR1 is MDHEN and CDR2 is SYDVKM.

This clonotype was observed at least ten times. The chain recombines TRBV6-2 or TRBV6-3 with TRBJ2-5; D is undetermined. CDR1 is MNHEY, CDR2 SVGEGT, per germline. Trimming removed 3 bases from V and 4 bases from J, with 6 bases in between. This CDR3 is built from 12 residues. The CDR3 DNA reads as TGTGCCAGCAGTTATACGGGAGAGACCCAGTACTTC. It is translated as CASSYTGETQYF.

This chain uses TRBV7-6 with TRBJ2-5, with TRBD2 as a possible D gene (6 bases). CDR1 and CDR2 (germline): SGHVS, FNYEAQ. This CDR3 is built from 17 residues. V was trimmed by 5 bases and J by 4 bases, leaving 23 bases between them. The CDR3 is CASSERGPLAGPETQYF. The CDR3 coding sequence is TGTGCCAGCAGCGAGAGGGGCCCACTAGCAGGGCCAGAGACCCAGTACTTC.

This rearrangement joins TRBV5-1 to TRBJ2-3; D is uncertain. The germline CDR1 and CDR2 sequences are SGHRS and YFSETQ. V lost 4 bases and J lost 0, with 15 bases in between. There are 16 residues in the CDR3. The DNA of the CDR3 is TGCGCCAGCAGCGCCGCTGCTGCAACTAGCACAGATACGCAGTATTTT. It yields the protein CASSAAAATSTDTQYF. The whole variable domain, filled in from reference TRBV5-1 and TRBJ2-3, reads KAGVTQTPRYLIKTRGQQVTLSCSPISGHRSVSWYQQTPGQGLQFLFEYFSETQRNKGNFPGRFSGRQFSNSRSEMNVSTLELGDSALYLCASSAAAATSTDTQYFGPGTRLTVL.

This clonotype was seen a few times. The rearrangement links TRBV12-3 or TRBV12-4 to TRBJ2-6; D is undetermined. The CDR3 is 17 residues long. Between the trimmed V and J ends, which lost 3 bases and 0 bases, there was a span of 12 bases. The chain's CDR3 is CASSFFPRYSGANVLTF. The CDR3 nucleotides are TGTGCCAGCAGTTTTTTTCCCCGTTACTCTGGGGCCAACGTCCTGACTTTC.

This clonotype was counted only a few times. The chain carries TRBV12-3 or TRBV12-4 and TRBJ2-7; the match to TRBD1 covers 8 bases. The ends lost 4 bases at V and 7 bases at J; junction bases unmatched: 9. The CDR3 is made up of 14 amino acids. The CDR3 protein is CASSWQDRAGEQYF. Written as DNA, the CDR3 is TGTGCCAGCAGTTGGCAGGACAGGGCGGGTGAGCAGTACTTC.

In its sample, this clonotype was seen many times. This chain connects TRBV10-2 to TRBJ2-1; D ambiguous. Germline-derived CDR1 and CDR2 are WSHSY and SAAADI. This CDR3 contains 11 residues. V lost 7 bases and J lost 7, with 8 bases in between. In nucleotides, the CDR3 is TGCGCCAGCATATTCCTGAATGAGCAGTTCTTC. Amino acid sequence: CASIFLNEQFF.

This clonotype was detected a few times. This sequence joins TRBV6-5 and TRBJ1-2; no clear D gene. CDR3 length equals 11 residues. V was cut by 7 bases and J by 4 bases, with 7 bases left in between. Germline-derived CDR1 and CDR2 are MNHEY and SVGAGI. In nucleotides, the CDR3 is TGTGCCAGCACCCCCGGCTATGGCTACACCTTC. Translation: CASTPGYGYTF.

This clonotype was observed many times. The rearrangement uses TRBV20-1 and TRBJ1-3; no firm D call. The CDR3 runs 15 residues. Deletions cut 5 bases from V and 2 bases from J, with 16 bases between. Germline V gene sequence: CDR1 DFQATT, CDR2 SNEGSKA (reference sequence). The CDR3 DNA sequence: TGCAGTGCTGGAACCGAGGCCGTGGCTGGAAACACCATATATTTT. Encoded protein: CSAGTEAVAGNTIYF.

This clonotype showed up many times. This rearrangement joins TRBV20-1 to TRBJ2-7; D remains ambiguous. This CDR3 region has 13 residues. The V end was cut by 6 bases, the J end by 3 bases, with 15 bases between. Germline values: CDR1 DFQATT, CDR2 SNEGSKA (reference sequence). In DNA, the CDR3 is TGCAGTGCCGCCAAGGGCCAGTTCTACGAGCAGTACTTC. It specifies CSAAKGQFYEQYF.

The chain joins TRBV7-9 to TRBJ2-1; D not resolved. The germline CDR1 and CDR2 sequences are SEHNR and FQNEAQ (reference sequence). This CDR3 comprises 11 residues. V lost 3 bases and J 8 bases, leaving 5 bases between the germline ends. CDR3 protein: CASSLAYEQFF. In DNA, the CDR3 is TGTGCCAGCAGCTTGGCCTATGAGCAGTTCTTC.

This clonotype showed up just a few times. Here the CDR3 DNA reads TGTGCCAGCAGCCTTGAGCGCCTATGGGGCTACACCTTC. Translating it yields CASSLERLWGYTF. The chain employs TRBV5-6 and TRBJ1-2; D gene ambiguous. This CDR3 spans 13 amino acids. The germline V and J ends were trimmed by 4 bases and 8 bases, with 15 bases remaining between them. Looked up from germline, CDR1 is SGHDT and CDR2 is YYEEEE.

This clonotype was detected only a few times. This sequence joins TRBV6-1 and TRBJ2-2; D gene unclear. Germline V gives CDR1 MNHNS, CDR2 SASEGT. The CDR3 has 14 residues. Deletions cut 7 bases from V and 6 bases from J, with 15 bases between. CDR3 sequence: CASTRDFLAGELFF. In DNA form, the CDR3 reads TGTGCCAGCACCAGAGATTTTCTGGCCGGGGAGCTGTTTTTT.

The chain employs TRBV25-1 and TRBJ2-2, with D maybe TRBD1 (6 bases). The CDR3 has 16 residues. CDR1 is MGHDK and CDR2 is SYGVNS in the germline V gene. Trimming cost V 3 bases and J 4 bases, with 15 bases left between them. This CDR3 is CASSDARSGVTGELFF. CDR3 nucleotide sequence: TGTGCCAGCAGTGATGCTCGGTCAGGGGTCACCGGGGAGCTGTTTTTT. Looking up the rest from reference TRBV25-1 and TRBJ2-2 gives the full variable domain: EADIYQTPRYLVIGTGKKITLECSQTMGHDKMYWYQQDPGMELHLIHYSYGVNSTEKGDLSSESTVSRIRTEHFPLTLESARPSHTSQYLCASSDARSGVTGELFFGEGSRLTVL.

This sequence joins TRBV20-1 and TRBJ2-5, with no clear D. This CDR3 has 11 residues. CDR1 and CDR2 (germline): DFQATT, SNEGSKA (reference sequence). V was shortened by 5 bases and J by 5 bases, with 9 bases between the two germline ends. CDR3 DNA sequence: TGCAGTGCTCCTCGATTGGAGACCCAGTACTTC. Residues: CSAPRLETQYF.

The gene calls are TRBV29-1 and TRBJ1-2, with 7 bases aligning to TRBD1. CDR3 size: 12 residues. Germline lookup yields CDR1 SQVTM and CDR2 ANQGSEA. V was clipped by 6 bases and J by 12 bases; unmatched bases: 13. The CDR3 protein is CSVTGTAIPHTF. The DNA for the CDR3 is TGCAGCGTGACCGGGACAGCGATTCCACACACCTTC.

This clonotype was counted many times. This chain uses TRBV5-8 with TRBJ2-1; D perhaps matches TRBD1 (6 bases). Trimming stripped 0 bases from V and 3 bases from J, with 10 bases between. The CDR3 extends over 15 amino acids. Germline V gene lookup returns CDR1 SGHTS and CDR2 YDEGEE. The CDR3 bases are TGTGCCAGCAGCTTGGATCAGGGGTACTACAATGAGCAGTTCTTC. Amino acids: CASSLDQGYYNEQFF.

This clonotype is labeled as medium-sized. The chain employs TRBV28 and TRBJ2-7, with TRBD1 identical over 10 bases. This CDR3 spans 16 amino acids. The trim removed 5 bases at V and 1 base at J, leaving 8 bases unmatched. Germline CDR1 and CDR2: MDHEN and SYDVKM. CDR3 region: CASSDTGTGDSYEQYF. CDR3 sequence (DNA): TGTGCCAGCAGTGACACCGGGACAGGGGATTCCTACGAGCAGTACTTC.

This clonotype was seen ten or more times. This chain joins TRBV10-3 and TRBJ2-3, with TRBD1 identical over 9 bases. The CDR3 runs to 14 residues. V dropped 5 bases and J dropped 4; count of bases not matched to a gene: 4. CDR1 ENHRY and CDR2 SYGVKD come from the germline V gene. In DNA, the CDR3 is TGTGCCATCAGTCGGGGACAGGGACCAGATACGCAGTATTTT. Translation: CAISRGQGPDTQYF.

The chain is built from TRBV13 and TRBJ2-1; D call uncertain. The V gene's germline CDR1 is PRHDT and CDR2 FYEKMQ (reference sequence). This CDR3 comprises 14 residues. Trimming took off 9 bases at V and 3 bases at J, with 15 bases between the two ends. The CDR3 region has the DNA TGTGCCAGTCAGCCCACAAACGGCTACAATGAGCAGTTCTTC. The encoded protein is CASQPTNGYNEQFF.

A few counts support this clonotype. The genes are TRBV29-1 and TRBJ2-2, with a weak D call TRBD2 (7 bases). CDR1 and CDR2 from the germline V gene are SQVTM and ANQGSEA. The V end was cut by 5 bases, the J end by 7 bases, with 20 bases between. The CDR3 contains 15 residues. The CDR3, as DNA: TGCAGCGTTTCCCCGGTGGGGGGGGCTATCGGGGAGCTGTTTTTT. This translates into CSVSPVGGAIGELFF.

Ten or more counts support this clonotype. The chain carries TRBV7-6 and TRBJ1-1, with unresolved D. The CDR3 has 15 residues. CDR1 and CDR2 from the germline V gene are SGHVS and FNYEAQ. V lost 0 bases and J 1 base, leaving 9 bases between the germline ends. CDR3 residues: CASSLASTGNTEAFF. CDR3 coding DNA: TGTGCCAGCAGCTTAGCCTCAACTGGGAACACTGAAGCTTTCTTT.